This section outlines one T cell receptor (beta chain) sequence together with its context. The sample originates from a study of shared clonotypes between healthy human individuals. Whole-study context: CD4 naive and memory got three plates each, CD8 naive two, CD8 memory one.

Naive CD8 cells lacked CD45RO and underwent positive selection for CCR7, leaving out terminally differentiated effector memory CD45RA+ cells. Each of the donors was a healthy adult who was HIV-negative and had not had a recent acute infection or vaccination. The CDR3 has 18 amino acids. Trimming took 1 base from V and 1 from J, leaving 21 bases between them. CDR1 is SGDLS and CDR2 is YYNGEE in the germline V gene. Assay execution took place at the deep level. The data were produced by immunoSEQ multiplex PCR, yet TCRdb's version contains in-frame clones alone and is incomplete. Seen here are about 580,000 clones, roughly 98% observed once, and the top ten hold 0.25% to 0.35%.

The source is a man younger than 40 in good health. The rearrangement links TRBV9 to TRBJ2-7, with D perhaps matching TRBD1 or TRBD2 (5 bases each). The specimen was naive CD8+ T cells sorted from blood. CDR3 protein: CASSVLWEMGRVSYEQYF. CDR3 nucleotide sequence: TGTGCCAGCAGCGTATTATGGGAGATGGGGCGGGTGTCCTACGAGCAGTACTTC.